These 4 T cell receptor beta chains were sequenced from one sample in a study of T-cell reconstitution after alpha-beta-depleted transplantation in children. Unique molecular identifiers were incorporated when the TCRbeta library was constructed. Via MiXCR, TCRdb re-called the PCR reads, giving one row per CDR3 protein. Of a few hundred thousand distinct CDR3 sequences listed, 10% to 15% are singletons. Sequences were derived from PBMCs, sampled from the stem cell graft. These receptors all come from a human donor who donated a stem cell graft to a child with Fanconi anemia.

The table lists this clonotype with a few counts. The chain combines TRBV7-8 with TRBJ1-1; unclear D gene. The V and J ends lost 6 bases and 8 bases respectively, with 22 bases between them. The CDR3 is made up of 15 amino acids. Per the germline V gene, CDR1 is SGHVS and CDR2 is FQNEAQ. In DNA, the CDR3 is TGTGCCAGCAGTACGGGGAGAAAGGATTTAACGGAAGCTTTCTTT. Amino acid sequence: CASSTGRKDLTEAFF.

The chain couples TRBV11-2 to TRBJ2-5; possibly TRBD1 for D (6 bases). Between the trimmed V and J ends, which lost 5 bases and 1 base, there was a span of 14 bases. There are 15 residues in the CDR3. Germline loops: CDR1 SGHAT, CDR2 FQNNGV. The CDR3 loop reads CASSRHGQFQETQYF. CDR3 sequence (DNA): TGTGCCAGCAGCCGCCACGGACAGTTCCAAGAGACCCAGTACTTC.

This clonotype was counted ten times or more. The V call is TRBV6-6, the J call TRBJ2-7; D is unresolved. V shed 6 bases and J shed 4 bases, with 10 bases lying between them. Germline-derived CDR1 and CDR2 are MNHNY and SVGAGI (reference sequence). The CDR3 totals 12 residues. CDR3 nucleotide sequence: TGTGCCAGCAGCCTCGACCAGTACGAGCAGTACGTC. It is translated as CASSLDQYEQYV.

This clonotype was found many times. The V gene is TRBV4-1, the J gene TRBJ2-2; D might be TRBD2 (5 bases). The V gene lost 8 bases and the J gene lost 5 bases, with 9 bases spanning the gap. The CDR3 sequence is 12 residues long. The germline V gene encodes CDR1 MGHRA and CDR2 YSYEKL. This CDR3 is CASRGSTGELFF. DNA for the CDR3: TGCGCCAGCCGGGGTTCAACCGGGGAGCTGTTTTTT.